This T cell receptor beta chain was obtained from a study of long-term antiretroviral therapy in people with HIV (dated by TCRdb to between 2021 and 2024). Turning to the overall study: The earliest samples were collected about a decade before the 2015 WHO recommendation for immediate ART, when ART was typically delayed until CD4 counts fell. This retrospective serial study examined whether starting ART and sustained HIV suppression were associated with changes in the composition and diversity of the TRB repertoire in peripheral blood. From 30 adults with confirmed HIV infection, the cohort provided approximately 190 cryopreserved PBMC samples, gathered serially across a mean of about 6 years (range 1-12). Among the approximately 32 participants with HIV, over nine were female. No cross-contamination during QIAcube processing turned up in test extractions that ran a monoclonal T-cell line alongside 25 to 35 polyclonal samples.

To be included, a participant needed at least one PBMC sample from before ART initiation plus at least two post-ART samples. Treatment was received in the United States of America by all participants with HIV. Before DNA extraction, cryopreserved samples containing roughly 0.9-11 million PBMC were thawed and washed. At the time of the earliest PBMC sample, participants with HIV were aged between roughly 20 and 60 years. PBMC samples were contributed by each participant from 1-4 timepoints before ART initiation and 2-8 timepoints after ART initiation, with a median of 7 samples. For every participant, serial HIV viral load, CD4+ T-cell count, ART history and demographic data were obtained. Using a Qiagen kit on a QIAcube, genomic DNA was extracted from unsorted PBMC, with samples processed in batches of 12. About this clone: Its antigen is currently not known. Per-nucleotide qualities are absent, and no much larger clonotype sits a single base away.

The immunoSEQ hsTCRB v3.0 assay was used at survey level resolution for TRB variable region sequencing. TRB sequencing targeted a depth of about 35,000-50,000 T-cell genomes per sample. TRB libraries were pooled and sequenced on an Illumina MiSeq using a v3 150-cycle kit. From the authors' description of their analysis: Analysis of repertoires was carried out in R inside a reproducible Nextflow workflow spanning QC, data transformation and analysis. LymphoSeq2, an R package for AIRR-Seq data exploration, was used to implement custom analyses. After excluding a few samples that yielded fewer than 5000 total TRB sequences, some 190 HIV repertoires remained for analysis. Among the approximately 180 retained HIV repertoires, about 60 were collected before ART initiation and 120 to 130 were collected after ART initiation. Each repertoire was downsampled to 5000 TRB nucleotide sequences, and summary statistics were averaged across 100 downsampling iterations. TRB sequences were retained for analysis only if CDR3 regions of at least seven amino acids were present. A Shannon entropy-derived clonality score and the Gini coefficient were used to measure diversity. In the repertoire networks, any two of the top 5000 CDR3 amino acid sequences were linked whenever the two sequences differed by an edit distance of one. For TRB CDR3 amino acid sequences, GLIPH2 was used to predict antigen specificity groups and MHC restriction. To flag known CMV, EBV, HIV or tissue antigen associations, CDR3 amino acid sequences were matched against VDJdb and McPAS-TCR. Pre-ART, post-ART and control groups were compared with Wilcoxon signed-rank tests and Holm-Bonferroni correction. Imported from immuneACCESS, the table was reduced by TCRdb to in-frame sequences with V and J called. These copies leave out some clones; in studies compared against another copy, an unresolved V gene accounts for under half, and the cause of the remainder is not known. V, J and clone size derive from that table, while D and trimming were established from the DNA sequence. The sample includes 25,000 to 35,000 clones, with approximately 80% observed a single time. The ten largest clones take up around 7.2% of the sample.

The germline V gene encodes CDR1 SGDLS and CDR2 YYNGEE. The junction shows trimming of 2 bases on V and 7 bases on J, plus 12 bases between the germline ends. Inclusive of the bounding cysteine and phenylalanine, the CDR3 is 13 residues long. Solely the CDR3 DNA is kept, with 39 bases framed from the first base. General conclusions and limits of the study: A significant increase in TRB diversity was found to be associated with ART initiation, although TRB diversity was observed to remain significantly below that of transplant donor controls even after long-term ART. Since PBMC availability was limited, sequencing covered only the TCR beta chain, with no alpha chain pairing. The samples span the years 2004 to 2017, and the ART regimens used may be less effective than current regimens. CDR3 length ranges in HIV repertoires were narrower than in controls, and network structure suggested an antigen-experienced repertoire with only a slight naive shift after ART. Because pre-ART samples had limited cell numbers, profiling was done on unsorted PBMC rather than on sorted CD4+ and CD8+ T cells. At every time point, the repertoire was dominated by expanded TRB clones first identified before ART initiation, although this dominance fluctuated and, in many PLHIV, declined after ART. No data were available on ART adherence, viral resistance or therapy changes, limiting inferences about post-ART repertoire changes.

The sequence derives from a man aged 35-49 years with HIV. The rearrangement combines TRBV9 with TRBJ1-2, with TRBD1 tentatively as D gene (6 bases match). The sequencing used unsorted PBMCs, collected 0.3 years after starting antiretroviral therapy. The CDR3 sequence is CASSVSGVTGYTF. The nucleotide sequence reads as follows: TGTGCCAGCAGCGTCTCAGGGGTGACTGGCTACACCTTC.